This is a list of T cell receptor beta chains from one sample in a study of regulatory T cells in long-lasting Graves disease. TCRdb re-derived calls from the multiplex PCR reads in MiXCR, one entry per CDR3 protein. The sample lists fewer than 550,000 distinct CDR3 sequences; roughly a fifth were seen once. The sample here was peripheral blood mononuclear cells (PBMCs), taken when the disease was refractory, from a patient treated with antithyroid drugs. The receptor set was obtained from a female donor with Graves disease. Both conserved end residues are part of each CDR3. Each record gives: J gene, V gene, clone size, D gene, CDR3 protein, CDR3 DNA. A D gene is named only where the DNA matches it firmly. For some rows the clone size is stated as once, few or many, or as a class when expanded; others skip it.

J gene: TRBJ2-7
V gene: TRBV6-2/TRBV6-3
clone size: few
D gene: TRBD1
CDR3 protein: CASSYNLGQGGYEQYF
CDR3 DNA: TGTGCCAGCAGTTATAATTTAGGACAGGGGGGATACGAGCAGTACTTC

J gene: TRBJ1-1
V gene: TRBV5-1
clone size: .
D gene: TRBD1
CDR3 protein: CASSLETGESTEAFF
CDR3 DNA: TGCGCCAGCAGCTTGGAGACAGGGGAAAGCACTGAAGCTTTCTTT

J gene: TRBJ1-5
V gene: TRBV27
clone size: many
D gene: .
CDR3 protein: CASGPYWDSNQPQHF
CDR3 DNA: TGTGCCAGCGGCCCTTATTGGGATAGCAATCAGCCCCAGCATTTT

J gene: TRBJ1-5
V gene: TRBV6-1
clone size: few
D gene: .
CDR3 protein: CASGTDAIGSNQPQHF
CDR3 DNA: TGTGCCAGTGGAACAGACGCTATAGGGAGCAATCAGCCCCAGCATTTT

J gene: TRBJ2-7
V gene: TRBV6-5
clone size: few
D gene: TRBD1
CDR3 protein: CASSYGVGQGSNEQYF
CDR3 DNA: TGTGCCAGCAGTTACGGAGTGGGACAGGGGAGTAACGAGCAGTACTTC

J gene: TRBJ1-4
V gene: TRBV6-9
clone size: many
D gene: .
CDR3 protein: CASSYDSWEKLFF
CDR3 DNA: TGTGCCAGCAGTTACGACAGTTGGGAAAAACTGTTTTTT

J gene: TRBJ2-7
V gene: TRBV5-8
clone size: few
D gene: .
CDR3 protein: CASSLYTVSYEQYF
CDR3 DNA: TGTGCCAGCAGCTTGTATACTGTCTCCTACGAGCAGTACTTC

J gene: TRBJ2-3
V gene: TRBV6-1
clone size: .
D gene: TRBD2
CDR3 protein: CASSALGTIHTDTQYF
CDR3 DNA: TGTGCCAGCAGTGCACTTGGGACTATACACACAGATACGCAGTATTTT

J gene: TRBJ2-7
V gene: TRBV6-5
clone size: .
D gene: TRBD2
CDR3 protein: CASSYSKELADTYEQYF
CDR3 DNA: TGTGCCAGCAGTTACTCGAAGGAACTAGCGGATACCTACGAGCAGTACTTC

J gene: TRBJ2-2
V gene: TRBV20-1
clone size: few
D gene: TRBD1
CDR3 protein: CSARTGGNTGELFF
CDR3 DNA: TGCAGTGCTAGGACAGGGGGTAACACCGGGGAGCTGTTTTTT

J gene: TRBJ1-1
V gene: TRBV6-1
clone size: .
D gene: .
CDR3 protein: CASSEQGRAKITEAFF
CDR3 DNA: TGTGCCAGCAGTGAACAGGGGCGGGCGAAGATCACTGAAGCTTTCTTT

J gene: TRBJ2-5
V gene: TRBV12-3/TRBV12-4
clone size: .
D gene: TRBD2
CDR3 protein: CASSFGGLETQYF
CDR3 DNA: TGTGCCAGCAGTTTCGGGGGGTTGGAGACCCAGTACTTC

J gene: TRBJ2-1
V gene: TRBV19
clone size: few
D gene: .
CDR3 protein: CASSISPILGDEQFF
CDR3 DNA: TGTGCCAGTAGTATTTCGCCCATACTCGGGGATGAGCAGTTCTTC

J gene: TRBJ2-5
V gene: TRBV3-1
clone size: many
D gene: .
CDR3 protein: CASNPRWTGSETQYF
CDR3 DNA: TGTGCCAGCAACCCCCGGTGGACCGGGAGCGAGACCCAGTACTTC

J gene: TRBJ1-1
V gene: TRBV15
clone size: .
D gene: .
CDR3 protein: CATSRGGGVNTEAFF
CDR3 DNA: TGTGCCACCAGCAGAGGCGGGGGAGTGAACACTGAAGCTTTCTTT

J gene: TRBJ1-2
V gene: TRBV11-2
clone size: many
D gene: .
CDR3 protein: CASSPLRDRPGYTF
CDR3 DNA: TGTGCCAGCAGCCCCCTCCGGGACCGTCCAGGCTACACCTTC

J gene: TRBJ2-2
V gene: TRBV11-2
clone size: .
D gene: .
CDR3 protein: CATPGPAGELFF
CDR3 DNA: TGTGCCACCCCAGGGCCAGCCGGGGAGCTGTTTTTT

J gene: TRBJ1-2
V gene: TRBV5-1
clone size: many
D gene: TRBD1
CDR3 protein: CASSLRTGEGYTF
CDR3 DNA: TGCGCCAGCAGCTTGAGGACAGGGGAAGGCTACACCTTC

J gene: TRBJ2-7
V gene: TRBV2
clone size: many
D gene: TRBD1
CDR3 protein: CASSSIRQGFSYEQYF
CDR3 DNA: TGTGCCAGCAGTTCGATTCGACAGGGGTTCTCCTACGAGCAGTACTTC

J gene: TRBJ1-1
V gene: TRBV28
clone size: many
D gene: .
CDR3 protein: CASSFRTVAFF
CDR3 DNA: TGTGCCAGCAGCTTCCGGACTGTTGCTTTCTTT

J gene: TRBJ2-7
V gene: TRBV28
clone size: few
D gene: .
CDR3 protein: CASSLLGNHEQYF
CDR3 DNA: TGTGCCAGCAGTTTATTAGGAAACCACGAGCAGTACTTC

J gene: TRBJ1-1
V gene: TRBV20-1
clone size: few
D gene: .
CDR3 protein: CSARDPWGNPEAFF
CDR3 DNA: TGCAGTGCTAGAGACCCCTGGGGAAACCCTGAAGCTTTCTTT

J gene: TRBJ1-2
V gene: TRBV2
clone size: many
D gene: .
CDR3 protein: CASSEARTANYGYTF
CDR3 DNA: TGTGCCAGCAGTGAAGCGCGAACCGCTAACTATGGCTACACCTTC

J gene: TRBJ1-1
V gene: TRBV3-1
clone size: few
D gene: .
CDR3 protein: CASSPVAEYTEAFF
CDR3 DNA: TGTGCCAGCAGCCCCGTTGCAGAATACACTGAAGCTTTCTTT

J gene: TRBJ2-7
V gene: TRBV3-1
clone size: .
D gene: .
CDR3 protein: CASSPSSHEQYF
CDR3 DNA: TGTGCCAGCAGTCCAAGCTCCCACGAGCAGTACTTC

J gene: TRBJ1-1
V gene: TRBV20-1
clone size: once
D gene: .
CDR3 protein: CSARGRQTNTEAFF
CDR3 DNA: TGCAGTGCTAGAGGGCGACAGACTAACACTGAAGCTTTCTTT

J gene: TRBJ1-5
V gene: TRBV19
clone size: .
D gene: .
CDR3 protein: CASSLGLYSNQPQHF
CDR3 DNA: TGTGCCAGTAGTCTGGGTCTATATAGCAATCAGCCCCAGCATTTT

J gene: TRBJ2-1
V gene: TRBV12-3/TRBV12-4
clone size: .
D gene: .
CDR3 protein: CASSTGLPLTYNEQFF
CDR3 DNA: TGTGCCAGCAGTACCGGACTCCCACTAACCTACAATGAGCAGTTCTTC

J gene: TRBJ1-5
V gene: TRBV7-9
clone size: .
D gene: .
CDR3 protein: CASSDGTGGHQPQHF
CDR3 DNA: TGTGCCAGCAGCGACGGGACCGGGGGGCATCAGCCCCAGCATTTT

J gene: TRBJ2-7
V gene: TRBV6-2/TRBV6-3
clone size: many
D gene: .
CDR3 protein: CASSYSHSDTYEQYF
CDR3 DNA: TGTGCCAGCAGTTACTCGCACAGTGACACCTACGAGCAGTACTTC

J gene: TRBJ1-1
V gene: TRBV7-3
clone size: many
D gene: .
CDR3 protein: CASSQTVNTEAFF
CDR3 DNA: TGTGCCAGCAGCCAGACAGTGAACACTGAAGCTTTCTTT

J gene: TRBJ2-6
V gene: TRBV12-3/TRBV12-4
clone size: few
D gene: .
CDR3 protein: CASSPSAGANVLTF
CDR3 DNA: TGTGCCAGCAGCCCCTCGGCGGGGGCCAACGTCCTGACTTTC

J gene: TRBJ2-3
V gene: TRBV7-2
clone size: once
D gene: .
CDR3 protein: CASSLLYTSQVDTQYF
CDR3 DNA: TGTGCCAGCAGCTTACTCTATACTAGCCAGGTCGATACGCAGTATTTT

J gene: TRBJ1-4
V gene: TRBV5-1
clone size: .
D gene: TRBD1
CDR3 protein: CASSYETGAANEKLFF
CDR3 DNA: TGCGCCAGCAGCTATGAAACAGGGGCGGCTAATGAAAAACTGTTTTTT

J gene: TRBJ1-1
V gene: TRBV27
clone size: .
D gene: .
CDR3 protein: CASSLILGPPWEAFF
CDR3 DNA: TGTGCCAGCAGTTTAATTTTGGGACCCCCCTGGGAAGCTTTCTTT

J gene: TRBJ1-2
V gene: TRBV28
clone size: many
D gene: .
CDR3 protein: CASSPRGGGGYGYTF
CDR3 DNA: TGTGCCAGCAGCCCGCGGGGGGGCGGGGGCTATGGCTACACCTTC

J gene: TRBJ2-7
V gene: TRBV5-1
clone size: .
D gene: .
CDR3 protein: CASSLAEGPLIEQYF
CDR3 DNA: TGCGCCAGCAGCTTGGCCGAAGGCCCCCTGATTGAGCAGTACTTC

J gene: TRBJ2-5
V gene: TRBV24-1
clone size: many
D gene: .
CDR3 protein: CATSDFGGETQYF
CDR3 DNA: TGTGCCACCAGTGATTTTGGAGGCGAGACCCAGTACTTC

J gene: TRBJ1-2
V gene: TRBV7-9
clone size: .
D gene: .
CDR3 protein: CASSFRNFYGYTF
CDR3 DNA: TGTGCCAGCAGCTTTCGAAATTTCTATGGCTACACCTTC

J gene: TRBJ1-1
V gene: TRBV24-1
clone size: few
D gene: TRBD1
CDR3 protein: CATSAPGQGGEAFF
CDR3 DNA: TGTGCCACCAGTGCACCGGGGCAGGGGGGTGAAGCTTTCTTT

J gene: TRBJ2-7
V gene: TRBV5-1
clone size: few
D gene: .
CDR3 protein: CASSFPGDKQYF
CDR3 DNA: TGCGCCAGCAGCTTCCCAGGGGACAAGCAGTACTTC